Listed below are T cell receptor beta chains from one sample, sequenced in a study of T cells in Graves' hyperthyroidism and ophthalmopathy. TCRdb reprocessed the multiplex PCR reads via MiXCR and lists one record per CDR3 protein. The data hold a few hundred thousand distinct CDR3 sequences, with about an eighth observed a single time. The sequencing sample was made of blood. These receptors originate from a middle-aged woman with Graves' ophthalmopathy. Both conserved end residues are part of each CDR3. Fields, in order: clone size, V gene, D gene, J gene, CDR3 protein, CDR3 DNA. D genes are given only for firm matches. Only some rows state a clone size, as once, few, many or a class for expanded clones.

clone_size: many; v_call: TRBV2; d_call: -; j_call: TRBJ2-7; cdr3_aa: CASSEFRAGGEQYF; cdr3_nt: TGTGCCAGCAGTGAGTTCAGGGCCGGCGGCGAGCAGTACTTC
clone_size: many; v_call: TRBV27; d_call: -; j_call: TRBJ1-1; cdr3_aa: CASSFRAGNTEAFF; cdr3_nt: TGTGCCAGCAGTTTCCGGGCGGGGAACACTGAAGCTTTCTTT
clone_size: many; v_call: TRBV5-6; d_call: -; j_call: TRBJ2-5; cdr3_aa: CASSPLVGGTQYF; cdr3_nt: TGTGCCAGCAGCCCCCTGGTAGGCGGGACCCAGTACTTC
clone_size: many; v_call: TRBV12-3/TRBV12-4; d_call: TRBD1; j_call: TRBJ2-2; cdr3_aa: CASSRTSTGAGELFF; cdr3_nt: TGTGCCAGCAGTCGTACTTCTACAGGGGCCGGGGAGCTGTTTTTT
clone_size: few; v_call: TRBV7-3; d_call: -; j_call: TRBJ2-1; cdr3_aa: CASDRLEGQNEQFF; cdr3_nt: TGTGCCAGCGACCGGCTGGAGGGCCAAAATGAGCAGTTCTTC
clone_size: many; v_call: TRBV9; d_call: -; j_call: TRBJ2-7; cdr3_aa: CASSPRGDRINYEQYF; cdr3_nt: TGTGCCAGCAGCCCTCGGGGAGACAGGATAAACTACGAGCAGTACTTC
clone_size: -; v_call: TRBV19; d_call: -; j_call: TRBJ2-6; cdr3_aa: CASSRDSSSGANVLTF; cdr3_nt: TGTGCCAGTAGTCGGGACTCATCATCTGGGGCCAACGTCCTGACTTTC
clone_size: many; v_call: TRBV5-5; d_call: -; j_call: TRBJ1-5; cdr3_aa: CASSLEGGGSQPQHF; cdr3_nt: TGTGCCAGCAGCTTGGAAGGGGGAGGAAGTCAGCCCCAGCATTTT
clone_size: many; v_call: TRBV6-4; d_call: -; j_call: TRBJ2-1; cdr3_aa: CASSKEFLDEQFF; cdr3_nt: TGTGCCAGCAGTAAGGAGTTTTTGGATGAGCAGTTCTTC
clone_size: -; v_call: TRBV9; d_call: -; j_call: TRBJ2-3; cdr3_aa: CASSVTGSPTDTQYF; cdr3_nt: TGTGCCAGCAGCGTAACGGGGAGTCCCACAGATACGCAGTATTTT
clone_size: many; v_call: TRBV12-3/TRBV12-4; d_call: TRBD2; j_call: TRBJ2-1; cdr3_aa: CASSSLTSGDYNEQFF; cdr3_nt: TGTGCCAGCAGTTCCCTGACTAGCGGGGACTACAATGAGCAGTTCTTC
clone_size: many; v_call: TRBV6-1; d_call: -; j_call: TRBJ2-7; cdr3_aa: CASSPLPTGTTGQYF; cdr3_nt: TGTGCCAGCAGTCCCCTCCCGACAGGAACAACCGGGCAGTACTTC